This T cell receptor (beta chain) was recorded in a study of OX40 agonist ivuxolimab in advanced cancers. Regarding the study in general: Ivuxolimab was an agonistic, fully human IgG2 monoclonal antibody directed against OX40 (CD134), a costimulatory receptor. The paper covers the monotherapy dose-escalation part of the phase I ivuxolimab trial, which included N of about 50 patients. Prior anti-PD-1, anti-PD-L1 or anti-CTLA-4 therapy was permitted, and 40% of dose-escalation patients had received checkpoint inhibitors. Partial responses occurred in three dose-escalation patients, of whom one had hepatocellular carcinoma and two had cutaneous melanoma. The dose-escalation cohort was almost 85% male with a mean age of approximately 60 years, ranging from 23 to 79. Intravenous ivuxolimab was administered to patients every 2 weeks at six dose levels: 0.01, 0.1, 0.3, 1.5, 3 and 10 mg/kg. The point of sequencing TCRbeta in the periphery was to test whether ivuxolimab changed TCR sequence diversity and drove clonal T-cell expansion. Of the approximately 50 dose-escalation patients, hepatocellular carcinoma was present in roughly 19, melanoma in approximately 15, renal cell carcinoma in 9 and head and neck cancer in 9.

At the junction V is shortened by 7 bases and J by 0 bases, with 17 bases in between. Taken from the germline V gene, the CDR1 and CDR2 loops are SGHDT and YYEEEE. From the cysteine up to the phenylalanine, the CDR3 has a length of 16 residues. Left in the record is the CDR3 DNA by itself, 48 bases read in frame from the first base. To sequence the TCRbeta CDR3 region, genomic DNA was isolated from the sorted cells. The immunoSEQ Assay was used for sequencing of TCRbeta CDR3 regions. Here the immuneACCESS table is served through TCRdb, limited to in-frame sequences with V and J called. Missing clones are a known gap in these copies; in checked studies unresolved V genes cover under half, and the rest lacks a known reason. In all, the sample holds 57,000 or so clones, and 85% to 90% of those were seen once. The top ten hold more than 3% of the sample. Patients with a history of autoimmune disease or receiving systemic immunosuppression were excluded from the trial. In every dose cohort, peripheral blood was drawn for TCR sequencing at baseline, cycle 4 day 1, and cycle 7 day 1. Samples came from an open-label, multicenter, first-in-human phase I dose-escalation trial of ivuxolimab. Adults with locally advanced or metastatic melanoma, renal cell carcinoma, hepatocellular carcinoma or head and neck squamous cell carcinoma were enrolled in the trial. CD4+ and CD8+ T cells were sorted separately from peripheral blood before TCR sequencing.

As regards this clone: The clone's antigen remains unknown. No qualities accompany the bases; no much larger clone lies one base away.

On the study overall, not on this receptor specifically: After ivuxolimab, expanded clones were on average more numerous among CD8+ T cells than among CD4+ T cells. Which antigens the clonally expanded peripheral T cells were specific for was not determined. Low levels of normalized T-cell clonal expansion were also seen in some nonresponding patients. Clonal expansion of both CD4+ and CD8+ blood T cells was observed from baseline to week 6 at doses 0.1 to 3.0 mg/kg. In the 0.1-3.0 mg/kg groups, partial responders had among the lowest normalized peripheral clonal expansion, particularly in CD8+ T cells.

The source was CD4+ or CD8+ T cells sorted from blood, collected in a trial of the OX40 agonist ivuxolimab. This receptor was taken from an adult with an advanced solid tumor such as melanoma, head and neck, liver or kidney cancer. The rearrangement joined TRBV5-6 to TRBJ1-5; a weak D assignment points to TRBD1 (6 bases agree). The CDR3 region has the sequence CASFGGGPNSNQPQHF. The sequenced DNA: TGTGCCAGCTTCGGGGGGGGCCCCAATAGCAATCAGCCCCAGCATTTT.